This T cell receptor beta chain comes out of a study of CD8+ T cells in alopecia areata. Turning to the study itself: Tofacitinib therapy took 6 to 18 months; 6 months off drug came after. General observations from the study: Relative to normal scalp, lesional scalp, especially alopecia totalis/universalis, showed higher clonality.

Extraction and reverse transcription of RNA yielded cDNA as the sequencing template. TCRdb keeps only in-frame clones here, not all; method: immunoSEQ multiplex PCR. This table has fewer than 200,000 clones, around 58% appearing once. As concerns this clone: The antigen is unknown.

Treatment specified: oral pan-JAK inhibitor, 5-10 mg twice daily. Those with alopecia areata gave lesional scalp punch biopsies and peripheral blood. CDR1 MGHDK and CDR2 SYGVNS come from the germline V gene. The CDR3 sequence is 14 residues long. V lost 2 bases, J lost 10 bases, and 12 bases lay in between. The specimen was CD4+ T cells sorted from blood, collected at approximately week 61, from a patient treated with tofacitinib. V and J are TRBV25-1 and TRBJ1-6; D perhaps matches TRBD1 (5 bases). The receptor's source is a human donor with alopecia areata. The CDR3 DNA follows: TGTGCCAGCAGTGAAACCAGGGTGCAGTCACCCCTCCACTTT. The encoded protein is CASSETRVQSPLHF.